The 6 T cell receptor beta chains below all came from one sample that was sequenced in a study of T cells expressing NK-cell markers. TCRdb reanalyzed the 5' RACE reads, giving one entry per CDR3 protein sequence and no DNA. Its listing shows roughly 150,000 distinct CDR3 sequences. The sequenced sample consisted of blood T cells: a sorted CD56 or NKG2C T cell subset, CD4+ or CD8+ T cells, or bulk PBMC T cells (not recorded which). The origin of the receptors is a man aged 18-70 years in good health.

V is TRBV7-2 and J is TRBJ2-1; the D call from TCRdb, TRBD1, cannot be confirmed without DNA. The CDR3 loop spans 14 amino acids. Germline V gene sequence: CDR1 SGHTA, CDR2 FQGNSA. CDR3 sequence reads: CASSYDGQYNEQFF.

The chain joins TRBV12-3 or TRBV12-4 to TRBJ2-1; lacking DNA, the TRBD2 call made by TCRdb goes unchecked. The CDR3 is made up of 16 amino acids. The CDR3 loop reads CASRPYSGESNNEQFF.

The V call is TRBV5-1, the J call TRBJ2-3. This CDR3 region has 14 residues. Germline V gives CDR1 SGHRS, CDR2 YFSETQ. The CDR3 is CASSSDGRTDTQYF.

The gene calls are TRBV3-1 and TRBJ2-2. The CDR3 extends over 12 amino acids. Germline CDR1 is LGHDT and CDR2 is YNNKEL (reference sequence). The CDR3 protein is CAARGSAGELFF.

The J gene is TRBJ2-7, the V gene TRBV28. This CDR3 has 13 amino acids. Germline V gene sequence: CDR1 MDHEN, CDR2 SYDVKM. CDR3 loop: CASSLDETYEQYF.

The chain links TRBV20-1 to TRBJ2-2; TCRdb reports TRBD1, a call that lacks DNA to check it against. Germline CDR1 reads DFQATT; CDR2 reads SNEGSKA (reference sequence). The CDR3 has 13 amino acids. CDR3 protein: CSARGPNTGELFF.